This TCR beta chain was sequenced for a study of blood T cell repertoires in COVID-19. The CDR3 has 14 amino acids. CDR1 is MDHEN and CDR2 is SYDVKM in the germline V gene. J was trimmed by 4 bases and V by 5 bases; bases with no gene match: 3. Assay used: immunoSEQ multiplex PCR; TCRdb lists only in-frame clones, some missing. The profile shows roughly 150,000 clones, more than 70% of them singletons. This chain links TRBV28 with TRBJ2-2; 8 bases fit TRBD1. The receptor was derived from a man in his fifties or sixties who had recovered from COVID-19. The sequenced sample was PBMCs or T cells enriched from blood (not recorded which). The CDR3 region is CASSGQGATGELFF. The CDR3 DNA reads as TGTGCCAGCAGTGGACAGGGCGCCACCGGGGAGCTGTTTTTT.